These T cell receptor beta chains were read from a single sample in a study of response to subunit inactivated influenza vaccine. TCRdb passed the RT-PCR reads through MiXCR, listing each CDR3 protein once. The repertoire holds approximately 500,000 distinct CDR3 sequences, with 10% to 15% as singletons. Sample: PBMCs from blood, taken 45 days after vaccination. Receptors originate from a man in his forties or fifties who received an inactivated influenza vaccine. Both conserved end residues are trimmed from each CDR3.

CDR3 protein: SSIVLADTGELF
V gene: TRBV20-1
J gene: TRBJ2-2

CDR3 protein: ASSKSGTGSWNQPQH
V gene: TRBV12-3/TRBV12-4
J gene: TRBJ1-5

CDR3 protein: SAQAPGSYEQY
V gene: TRBV20-1
J gene: TRBJ2-7

CDR3 protein: ASRPGQSSYGYT
V gene: TRBV12-3/TRBV12-4
J gene: TRBJ1-2

CDR3 protein: ASRGRRSTEAF
V gene: TRBV3-1
J gene: TRBJ1-1

CDR3 protein: ASSSTRTPRETDTQY
V gene: TRBV28
J gene: TRBJ2-3

CDR3 protein: ASGGKTQY
V gene: TRBV27
J gene: TRBJ2-5

CDR3 protein: ASSPYEGQPQH
V gene: TRBV5-1
J gene: TRBJ1-5

CDR3 protein: ASSLRRRQETQY
V gene: TRBV13
J gene: TRBJ2-5

CDR3 protein: ASSLQGKDEQF
V gene: TRBV7-6
J gene: TRBJ2-1

CDR3 protein: ASSDYSRTPYEQY
V gene: TRBV25-1
J gene: TRBJ2-7

CDR3 protein: ASSATLTVSYEQY
V gene: TRBV21-1
J gene: TRBJ2-7

CDR3 protein: ASSRSGTSGSYEQY
V gene: TRBV7-3
J gene: TRBJ2-7

CDR3 protein: SARGLAGGPGFNEQF
V gene: TRBV20-1
J gene: TRBJ2-1

CDR3 protein: ASSPNYRGQETQY
V gene: TRBV27
J gene: TRBJ2-5

CDR3 protein: AMGPGGPDTQY
V gene: TRBV5-5
J gene: TRBJ2-3

CDR3 protein: ASSFGLAVLNEQF
V gene: TRBV3-1
J gene: TRBJ2-1

CDR3 protein: ASSQGTSGYTGELF
V gene: TRBV11-2
J gene: TRBJ2-2

CDR3 protein: ASSQDLRGEHEKLF
V gene: TRBV4-3
J gene: TRBJ1-4

CDR3 protein: ASSLLSLAGQETQY
V gene: TRBV28
J gene: TRBJ2-5

CDR3 protein: ASSTLGGGRYNEQF
V gene: TRBV5-5
J gene: TRBJ2-1

CDR3 protein: ASSLILQPGETQY
V gene: TRBV5-1
J gene: TRBJ2-5

CDR3 protein: ASSQVGQQETQY
V gene: TRBV4-3
J gene: TRBJ2-5

CDR3 protein: ASSLSRNTEAF
V gene: TRBV12-3/TRBV12-4
J gene: TRBJ1-1

CDR3 protein: ASSLSPPGLAGALTGELF
V gene: TRBV27
J gene: TRBJ2-2

CDR3 protein: ASSYRPEDYEQY
V gene: TRBV6-5
J gene: TRBJ2-7

CDR3 protein: ASSLGTTALVSEQY
V gene: TRBV5-6
J gene: TRBJ2-7

CDR3 protein: SASSDSGVYYGYT
V gene: TRBV20-1
J gene: TRBJ1-2

CDR3 protein: ASSEAGVGEQY
V gene: TRBV7-9
J gene: TRBJ2-7

CDR3 protein: ASSQPTQGEEQY
V gene: TRBV4-2
J gene: TRBJ2-7

CDR3 protein: ASSLALGNQPQH
V gene: TRBV12-3/TRBV12-4
J gene: TRBJ1-5

CDR3 protein: ASSSKTSGSSNEQF
V gene: TRBV5-1
J gene: TRBJ2-1

CDR3 protein: ASSLATGVLAKNIQY
V gene: TRBV7-9
J gene: TRBJ2-4

CDR3 protein: ASMSPTRNYGYT
V gene: TRBV28
J gene: TRBJ1-2

CDR3 protein: SVEVVKTGASDTQY
V gene: TRBV29-1
J gene: TRBJ2-3

CDR3 protein: ASSASGTSSNEQF
V gene: TRBV9
J gene: TRBJ2-1

CDR3 protein: ASSQVVRAGNTIY
V gene: TRBV4-3
J gene: TRBJ1-3

CDR3 protein: SALRQISTHTQY
V gene: TRBV20-1
J gene: TRBJ2-3

CDR3 protein: ASSLSIQPQH
V gene: TRBV7-8
J gene: TRBJ1-5

CDR3 protein: ASSFLSTATYEQY
V gene: TRBV7-2
J gene: TRBJ2-7

CDR3 protein: ASSTDSSYNSPLH
V gene: TRBV5-1
J gene: TRBJ1-6

CDR3 protein: ASSLASGPLETQY
V gene: TRBV28
J gene: TRBJ2-5

CDR3 protein: ASSPRQGATIY
V gene: TRBV7-2
J gene: TRBJ1-3

CDR3 protein: ASSGSFGYEQY
V gene: TRBV6-1
J gene: TRBJ2-7

CDR3 protein: SARGGTGWDEQY
V gene: TRBV20-1
J gene: TRBJ2-7

CDR3 protein: ASRGTSETQY
V gene: TRBV5-1
J gene: TRBJ2-5

CDR3 protein: ASSLGQGAWNEKLF
V gene: TRBV11-2
J gene: TRBJ1-4

CDR3 protein: SARPPRYRGNYGYT
V gene: TRBV20-1
J gene: TRBJ1-2

CDR3 protein: ASSQLVQGSPS
V gene: TRBV12-3/TRBV12-4
J gene: TRBJ1-2

CDR3 protein: ASSLELGRASDTQY
V gene: TRBV5-1
J gene: TRBJ2-3

CDR3 protein: ASSFGGHPQETQY
V gene: TRBV27
J gene: TRBJ2-5

CDR3 protein: ASSLDLRGQETQY
V gene: TRBV5-6
J gene: TRBJ2-5

CDR3 protein: ASSRLSDDTQY
V gene: TRBV18
J gene: TRBJ2-3

CDR3 protein: SAKEGTGGTEAF
V gene: TRBV20-1
J gene: TRBJ1-1

CDR3 protein: ASRSQGVYEQY
V gene: TRBV2
J gene: TRBJ2-7

CDR3 protein: SPGREEKLF
V gene: TRBV28
J gene: TRBJ1-4

CDR3 protein: ASSFGSIDEQY
V gene: TRBV11-2
J gene: TRBJ2-7

CDR3 protein: ASSYRGYEQY
V gene: TRBV6-2/TRBV6-3
J gene: TRBJ2-7

CDR3 protein: ASSQDLAGGLTGELF
V gene: TRBV4-3
J gene: TRBJ2-2

CDR3 protein: ASSALAGAGRSTDTQY
V gene: TRBV2
J gene: TRBJ2-3